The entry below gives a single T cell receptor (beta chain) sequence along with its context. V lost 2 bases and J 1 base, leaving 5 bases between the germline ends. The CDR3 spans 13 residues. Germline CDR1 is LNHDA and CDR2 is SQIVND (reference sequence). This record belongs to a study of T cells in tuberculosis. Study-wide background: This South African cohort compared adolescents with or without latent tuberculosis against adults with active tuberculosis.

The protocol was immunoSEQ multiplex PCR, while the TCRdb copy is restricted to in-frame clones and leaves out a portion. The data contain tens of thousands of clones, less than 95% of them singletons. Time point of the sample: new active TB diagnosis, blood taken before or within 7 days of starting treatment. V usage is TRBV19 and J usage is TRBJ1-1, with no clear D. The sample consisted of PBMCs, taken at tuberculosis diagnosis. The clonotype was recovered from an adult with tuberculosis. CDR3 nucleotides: TGTGCCAGTAGTATATCAGGGAACACTGAAGCTTTCTTT. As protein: CASSISGNTEAFF.